These T cell receptor beta chains were read from a single sample in a study of T-cell memory formation after mild COVID-19. MiXCR, applied by TCRdb to the 5' RACE reads, yields one record per CDR3 protein. The top ten clones hold around 2.5% of a sample with 120,000 to 150,000 distinct CDR3 sequences, 15% to 20% of them seen once. Sequencing input: PBMCs or a T cell subset sorted from them (not recorded which). All receptors come from an adult woman who had mild COVID-19 (a few samples of this study predate the infection). Cell type and time point are not known. Each CDR3 is given with its conserved first and last residue. A D gene is named only where the DNA matches it firmly. The size field is filled for only some rows; it gives once, few, many or a size class.

j_call | v_call | clone_size | d_call | cdr3_nt | cdr3_aa
TRBJ2-5 | TRBV10-3 | few | TRBD2 | TGTGCCATCAGTGACCCTAGCGGGGGTAGCCAGTACTTC | CAISDPSGGSQYF
TRBJ2-1 | TRBV24-1 | once | TRBD2 | TGTGCCACCAGTGAGCGTAGCGGGAGCAGTGAGCAGTTCTTC | CATSERSGSSEQFF
TRBJ2-1 | TRBV29-1 | few | TRBD2 | TGCAGCGTTGAAGATGGGGGGGAGTCAGGCAATGAGCAGTTCTTC | CSVEDGGESGNEQFF
TRBJ1-5 | TRBV15 | - | - | TGTGCCACCAGACCTACAGGGTACAGCAATCAGCCCCAGCATTTT | CATRPTGYSNQPQHF
TRBJ2-7 | TRBV5-5 | - | TRBD1 | TGTGCCAGCAGCTCCCGACAGGGTACGTCGGGCGAGCAGTACTTC | CASSSRQGTSGEQYF
TRBJ1-1 | TRBV30 | few | - | TGTGCCTGGAGTGTTGTAGGGGGGAACACTGAAGCTTTCTTT | CAWSVVGGNTEAFF
TRBJ2-1 | TRBV5-4 | once | - | TGTGCCAGCAGCCACCTTCTAGAGGGGGATGAGCAGTTCTTC | CASSHLLEGDEQFF
TRBJ2-2 | TRBV4-1 | - | TRBD1 | TGCGCCAGCAGGCGGACAGGGGGTAGTGGGACCGGGGAGCTGTTTTTT | CASRRTGGSGTGELFF
TRBJ2-3 | TRBV5-1 | few | TRBD2 | TGCGCCAGCAGCTTTACTAGCGCCACAGATACGCAGTATTTT | CASSFTSATDTQYF
TRBJ2-1 | TRBV7-2 | - | - | TGTGCCAGCAGCCCAGGGACTCTCAGCTCCTACAATGAGCAGTTCTTC | CASSPGTLSSYNEQFF
TRBJ2-1 | TRBV24-1 | - | TRBD2 | TGTGCCACCAGTCCCCCGGGGGGCTCCTACAATGAGCAGTTCTTC | CATSPPGGSYNEQFF
TRBJ2-1 | TRBV5-6 | few | - | TGTGCCAGCAGCTTCTTGAGGGGTGAGCAGTTCTTC | CASSFLRGEQFF
TRBJ1-4 | TRBV29-1 | few | - | TGCAGCAGCAGGATGGGGGTAAATGAAAAACTGTTTTTT | CSSRMGVNEKLFF
TRBJ2-7 | TRBV9 | - | TRBD1 | TGTGCCAGCAGCGGGGGACAGGGTTTTTCCTACGAGCAGTACTTC | CASSGGQGFSYEQYF
TRBJ2-3 | TRBV5-1 | - | TRBD2 | TGCGCCAGCAGCTTGGCGGCTAGCGGGGGGGCCCCCACAGATACGCAGTATTTT | CASSLAASGGAPTDTQYF
TRBJ2-7 | TRBV6-2/TRBV6-3 | - | - | TGTGCCAGCAGTTACCGGGACAACTACGAGCAGTACTTC | CASSYRDNYEQYF
TRBJ2-3 | TRBV5-6 | few | TRBD2 | TGTGCCAGCAGCTATGGCCCTAGCGGTCGAGTACTCAGCACAGATACGCAGTATTTT | CASSYGPSGRVLSTDTQYF